This T cell receptor (beta chain) derives from a study of identical twins listed by TCRdb under 2016. About the investigation overall: To test whether fetal clonotypes persist, this study deep-sequenced TCR alpha and beta repertoires from monozygotic twins, from unrelated adults of various ages, and from cord blood. To rule out contamination, the twin experiments were replicated at different times with different library preparation protocols. Here is what the overall study found, with its caveats: Recombination models systematically underestimated out-of-frame TCR alpha sharing in monozygotic twins but agreed with sharing between unrelated individuals. Compared with coincidental sharing between unrelated individuals, an excess of low generation-probability sequences was observed among out-of-frame TCR alpha sequences shared between twins. Abundant cord blood beta clonotypes had fewer insertions, young adult naive repertoires showed a similar but weaker trend, and memory repertoires showed no such trend. Zero-insertion analyses could be partly confounded by invariant T cells such as MAIT and iNKT, although diverse VJ usage argued against such confounding for most clonotypes. Excess twin sharing in beta out-of-frame sequences was weaker because fewer shared sequences lowered the signal-to-noise ratio. Because the same donors could not be followed over many years, the conclusions depended on cross-sectional statistical analysis.

The CDR3 runs 15 residues from the cysteine to the phenylalanine. The sequence is cut down to CDR3 DNA, 45 bases in frame from base 1. The germline V gene (reference sequence) supplies CDR1 SEHNR and CDR2 FQNEAQ. The junction shows trimming of 5 bases on V and 0 bases on J, plus 14 bases between the germline ends. This clonotype was detected only a few times. What this receptor recognizes is not known. Base quality data are lacking; no much larger clone is found one base away. All donors were healthy Caucasians. The twin cohort consisted of three pairs of female monozygotic twins, all aged about 18 to 30 years. Peripheral blood mononuclear cells were the source from which RNA for the TCR libraries was isolated. Library construction relied on 5' RACE. Sequencer: Illumina HiSeq 2000. A universal primer binding site was introduced by template switching, and a unique molecular identifier was present in the final cDNA, enabling accurate counting of TCR cDNA molecules. First-strand cDNA for TCR alpha and beta chains was synthesized from specific primers in the conserved constant-segment region. Each cDNA library was double barcoded, with a SMART-Mk sample barcode plus Illumina barcodes, to control for contamination. TruSeq adapter sequences, together with Illumina sample barcodes, were added in two successive PCR steps. Sequencing of the TCR alpha and beta cDNA libraries was done on the Illumina HiSeq platform using custom primers. Turning to the authors' computational methods: Raw reads were processed with MiGEC to extract unique molecular identifiers, and MiXCR was used to determine CDR3 positions. Recombination models were inferred per individual with the repgenHMM and IGoR tools using an EM algorithm. Shared clonotypes were analyzed with the tcR package in R, and sharing was normalized by the product of cloneset sizes. To study raw recombination free of thymic and clonal selection effects, out-of-frame nonproductive sequences were analyzed. TCRdb trimmed the raw reads at Q25, called clones with MiXCR and kept productive beta chains. Each record represents a unique CDR3 protein, reported with the most common genes and DNA among its rows. These V and J calls derive from TCRdb rather than the authors' analysis. The sample yields hundreds of thousands of distinct CDR3 sequences; 8.6% were counted once. Roughly 0.97% of the sample is in the top ten clones.

The same sample was also studied in work on yellow fever vaccine responses in identical twins. The second study reports: According to the authors, the vaccine-induced T cell response in identical twins seemed to be partly convergent and partly specific to each individual. In the study, vaccine-responding T cell clones were precisely tracked in identical twins.

Sequenced input: PBMCs. The chain links TRBV7-9 with TRBJ2-7; no D gene is confidently identified. The sequence was collected from a woman aged 18-35 years in good health. The nucleotides read TGTGCCAGCAGCCTGGACGGCCAAAGCTCCTACGAGCAGTACTTC. It translates to CASSLDGQSSYEQYF. Joined to the reference TRBV7-9 and TRBJ2-7 proteins, this CDR3 gives the full variable domain: DTGVSQNPRHKITKRGQNVTFRCDPISEHNRLYWYRQTLGQGPEFLTYFQNEAQLEKSRLLSDRFSAERPKGSFSTLEIQRTEQGDSAMYLCASSLDGQSSYEQYFGPGTRLTVT.